Listed here are 27 T cell receptor beta chains from one sample, sequenced in a study of CD8 T cells in Susac syndrome. Reverse transcription of roughly 0.5 to 1 ug RNA was carried out with random hexamers. TCRdb reprocessed the immunoSEQ multiplex PCR reads via MiXCR and lists one record per CDR3 protein. The table shows 75,000 or so distinct CDR3 sequences, with over 85% occurring only once. Sequenced: CD8+ T cells from PBMCs. The origin of the receptors is a human donor with Susac syndrome.

The genes are TRBV25-1 and TRBJ2-2, with TRBD2 matching 8 bases. In germline, CDR1 is MGHDK, CDR2 SYGVNS. There are 14 residues in the CDR3. V shed 2 bases, J shed 4 bases, and the junction held 0 bases outside the gene matches. Written as DNA, the CDR3 is TGTGCCAGCAGTGAAGCGGGGGGCACCGGGGAGCTGTTTTTT. Protein: CASSEAGGTGELFF.

This chain links TRBV7-9 with TRBJ2-5, with D perhaps matching TRBD1 (5 bases). V lost 3 bases, J lost 0 bases, and 11 bases lay in between. This CDR3 has 15 amino acids. CDR1 and CDR2 (germline): SEHNR, FQNEAQ (reference sequence). The CDR3 here is CASSLMTEYQETQYF. The DNA of the CDR3 is TGTGCCAGCAGCTTGATGACAGAGTACCAAGAGACCCAGTACTTC.

The V and J genes are TRBV7-9 and TRBJ2-5; weak D call: TRBD1 (8 bases). Germline assignment: CDR1 SEHNR and CDR2 FQNEAQ (reference sequence). Trimming took off 5 bases at V and 2 bases at J, with 15 bases between the two ends. This CDR3 has 15 residues. Written as DNA, the CDR3 is TGTGCCAGCAGCCCAGCGGGACAGGAGCAAGAGACCCAGTACTTC. It codes for CASSPAGQEQETQYF.

The V call is TRBV29-1, the J call TRBJ2-7, with TRBD2 identical over 7 bases. CDR3 length: 13 residues. V lost 4 bases to trimming and J lost 2 bases; unmatched junction nucleotides: 5. Germline values: CDR1 SQVTM, CDR2 ANQGSEA. The CDR3 reads CSVVGGSPYEQYF. CDR3 bases: TGCAGCGTTGTGGGGGGGTCACCCTACGAGCAGTACTTC.

For the CDR3, the DNA is TGTGCCAGCAGCCGACTAGCGGAAAGCTCCTACGAGCAGTACTTC. Amino acid sequence: CASSRLAESSYEQYF. The chain joins TRBV7-9 to TRBJ2-7; 9 bases are shared with TRBD2. V shed 5 bases, J shed 0 bases, and the junction held 5 bases outside the gene matches. The CDR3 sequence is 15 residues long. CDR1 is SEHNR, CDR2 FQNEAQ, per germline (reference sequence).

This rearrangement joins TRBV29-1 to TRBJ2-7; 14 bases fit TRBD2. Looked up from germline, CDR1 is SQVTM and CDR2 is ANQGSEA. This CDR3 contains 18 residues. V trimming: 3 bases; J trimming: 3 bases; junction bases outside the gene matches: 13. The CDR3 protein is CSVDPTETSGRANYEQYF. In DNA form, the CDR3 reads TGCAGCGTTGACCCTACCGAGACTAGCGGGAGGGCGAACTACGAGCAGTACTTC.

V is TRBV10-3 and J is TRBJ2-5; 12 bases fit TRBD2. The CDR3 has 17 residues. Looked up from germline, CDR1 is ENHRY and CDR2 is SYGVKD. The trim removed 4 bases at V and 1 base at J, leaving 7 bases unmatched. In DNA form, the CDR3 reads TGTGCCATCAGTGGACTAGCGGGAGAAGGGGTCCAAGAGACCCAGTACTTC. Residues: CAISGLAGEGVQETQYF.

The CDR3, as DNA: TGTGCCAGCAGTGAGGAAGCGGGGGGTTATGAGCAGTTCTTC. Translating gives CASSEEAGGYEQFF. The chain is built from TRBV2 and TRBJ2-1; 9 nucleotides match TRBD2. This CDR3 is built from 14 residues. The germline V gene has CDR1 SNHLY and CDR2 FYNNEI. V gave up 3 bases and J gave up 8 bases; unmatched junction bases: 5. Filled out from reference TRBV2 and TRBJ2-1, the complete variable domain reads EPEVTQTPSHQVTQMGQEVILRCVPISNHLYFYWYRQILGQKVEFLVSFYNNEISEKSEIFDDQFSVERPDGSNFTLKIRSTKLEDSAMYFCASSEEAGGYEQFFGPGTRLTVL.

The chain is built from TRBV6-5 and TRBJ1-5, with 7 positions matching TRBD1. Per germline, CDR1 MNHEY and CDR2 SVGAGI. This CDR3 spans 16 amino acids. Unmatched junction bases numbered 5, after V lost 0 bases and J lost 3 bases. CDR3 in amino acids: CASSYSSGGINQPQHF. The CDR3 DNA follows: TGTGCCAGCAGTTACTCGTCAGGGGGAATCAATCAGCCCCAGCATTTT.

CDR3 in amino acids: CASSELNQPQHF. The CDR3, as DNA: TGTGCCAGCAGTGAATTAAATCAGCCCCAGCATTTT. The chain uses TRBV25-1 and TRBJ1-5, with D uncertain. V was trimmed by 1 base and J by 4 bases, leaving 2 bases between them. This CDR3 has 12 residues. The germline V gene encodes CDR1 MGHDK and CDR2 SYGVNS.

The V and J genes are TRBV30 and TRBJ2-1; D is perhaps TRBD1 (5 bases). The V and J ends lost 2 bases and 7 bases respectively, with 12 bases between them. The CDR3 covers 13 residues. In germline, CDR1 is GTSNPN, CDR2 SVGIG (reference sequence). CDR3 DNA: TGTGCCTGGAGTCTTTTCCAGGGAAATGAGCAGTTCTTC. This sequence encodes CAWSLFQGNEQFF.

Only one count was recorded for this clonotype. The gene calls are TRBV19 and TRBJ1-5, with a tentative D call TRBD1 (6 bases). Germline V CDR1 and CDR2: LNHDA, SQIVND (reference sequence). V shed 6 bases and J shed 5 bases, with 20 bases lying between them. This CDR3 has 16 residues. The CDR3 DNA is TGTGCCAGTAGCCTATATACGGACAGCCCTGATCAGCCCCAGCATTTT. Its translation: CASSLYTDSPDQPQHF.

V gene TRBV12-3 or TRBV12-4 combines with J gene TRBJ2-1; no clear D. V was cut by 8 bases and J by 6 bases, with 5 bases left in between. CDR3 length: 10 residues. The CDR3 DNA reads as TGTGCCAGCGGGTCCAATGAGCAGTTCTTC. Residues: CASGSNEQFF.

The chain recombines TRBV3-1 with TRBJ1-1, with unresolved D. V was pared by 4 bases and J by 2 bases, with 11 bases between. The CDR3 is 14 amino acids. The V gene's germline CDR1 is LGHDT and CDR2 YNNKEL (reference sequence). CDR3 protein: CASSPQHTNTEAFF. CDR3 sequence (DNA): TGTGCCAGCAGCCCTCAGCACACCAACACTGAAGCTTTCTTT.

The DNA of the CDR3 is TGCGCCAGCAGCCTGGGACAACACATGAACACTGAAGCTTTCTTT. It yields the protein CASSLGQHMNTEAFF. The rearrangement uses TRBV5-1 and TRBJ1-1; a weak D match, TRBD1 (6 bases). V was pared by 4 bases and J by 0 bases, with 13 bases between. Germline CDR1 SGHRS, CDR2 YFSETQ. The CDR3 totals 15 residues.

The V and J genes are TRBV30 and TRBJ2-3, with D perhaps matching TRBD1 or TRBD2 (5 bases each). Germline CDR1 reads GTSNPN; CDR2 reads SVGIG (reference sequence). V was cut by 2 bases and J by 0 bases, with 12 bases left in between. The CDR3 totals 15 residues. CDR3 residues: CAWSTGHTSTDTQYF. DNA for the CDR3: TGTGCCTGGAGTACGGGGCATACTAGCACAGATACGCAGTATTTT. The entire variable domain, with the rest obtained from reference TRBV30 and TRBJ2-3, is as follows: SQTIHQWPATLVQPVGSPLSLECTVEGTSNPNLYWYRQAAGRGLQLLFYSVGIGQISSEVPQNLSASRPQDRQFILSSKKLLLSDSGFYLCAWSTGHTSTDTQYFGPGTRLTVL.

This clonotype appeared a single time. The rearrangement links TRBV10-3 to TRBJ2-3, with 7 bases matching TRBD2. CDR3 length: 16 amino acids. The germline V gene encodes CDR1 ENHRY and CDR2 SYGVKD. Trimming took 3 bases from V and 1 from J; bases not matched to a gene: 7. CDR3 amino acids: CAISERAGERTDTQYF. In DNA form, the CDR3 reads TGTGCCATCAGTGAAAGGGCGGGAGAGCGCACAGATACGCAGTATTTT.

The V call is TRBV4-1, the J call TRBJ2-7, with 10 positions matching TRBD1. The trim removed 4 bases at V and 2 bases at J, leaving 2 bases unmatched. CDR1 is MGHRA, CDR2 YSYEKL, per germline. The CDR3 loop spans 14 amino acids. The CDR3 loop reads CASSLGQGPYEQYF. DNA for the CDR3: TGCGCCAGCAGCCTGGGACAGGGGCCCTACGAGCAGTACTTC.

The rearrangement links TRBV5-6 to TRBJ1-3; the D gene is possibly TRBD1 (5 bases). The V end lost 0 bases, the J end lost 2 bases, and 12 bases lay between the germline ends. The length of the CDR3 is 16 residues. Looked up from germline, CDR1 is SGHDT and CDR2 is YYEEEE. For the CDR3, the DNA is TGTGCCAGCAGCTTGGCCCTACGGGGCGCTGGAAACACCATATATTTT. As protein: CASSLALRGAGNTIYF.

The V and J genes are TRBV18 and TRBJ2-7; 11 bases map to TRBD2. Germline-derived CDR1 and CDR2 are KGHSH and LQKENI. This CDR3 is built from 17 residues. Trimming removed 0 bases from V and 3 bases from J; junction bases left unmatched: 7. The CDR3 nucleotides are TGTGCCAGCTCACCACCCCGTAGCGGGAGGGCACACTACGAGCAGTACTTC. Amino acids: CASSPPRSGRAHYEQYF.

This clonotype occurred a few times. The chain combines TRBV5-4 with TRBJ2-3, with D perhaps assigned TRBD1 or TRBD2 (5 bases each). The germline CDR1 and CDR2 sequences are SGHNT and YYREEE (reference sequence). The CDR3 has 17 residues. V was pared by 1 base and J by 2 bases, with 17 bases between. CDR3 sequence: CASSLLTGATFTDTQYF. CDR3 nucleotides: TGTGCCAGCAGCTTGTTAACCGGGGCCACCTTCACAGATACGCAGTATTTT.

The V call is TRBV7-9, the J call TRBJ1-2, with D uncertain. Germline V gene data show CDR1 as SEHNR and CDR2 as FQNEAQ (reference sequence). Trimming took off 2 bases at V and 0 bases at J, with 10 bases between the two ends. The CDR3 covers 15 residues. This CDR3 is CASSLPGRSNYGYTF. As DNA, the CDR3 is TGTGCCAGCAGCTTACCGGGCCGTTCTAACTATGGCTACACCTTC.

The chain is built from TRBV19 and TRBJ2-2; TRBD1 agrees at 12 bases. Germline CDR1 reads LNHDA; CDR2 reads SQIVND (reference sequence). Unmatched junction bases numbered 4, after V lost 8 bases and J lost 6 bases. This CDR3 contains 14 residues. The DNA for the CDR3 is TGTGCCAGTGGGGACAGGGGGCAACCCGGGGAGCTGTTTTTT. Protein product: CASGDRGQPGELFF.

The chain links TRBV9 to TRBJ2-6; D is undetermined. The CDR3 has 13 amino acids. Looked up from germline, CDR1 is SGDLS and CDR2 is YYNGEE. V lost 3 bases and J lost 0, with 1 base in between. The CDR3 sequence is CASSGSGANVLTF. The DNA of the CDR3 is TGTGCCAGCAGCGGCTCTGGGGCCAACGTCCTGACTTTC.

This sequence joins TRBV3-1 and TRBJ2-5; D remains unclear. V was cut by 0 bases and J by 4 bases, with 12 bases left in between. The CDR3 contains 15 residues. Per the germline V gene, CDR1 is LGHDT and CDR2 is YNNKEL (reference sequence). CDR3 in amino acids: CASSQEERSGETQYF. The CDR3 DNA sequence: TGTGCCAGCAGCCAAGAGGAAAGGTCAGGAGAGACCCAGTACTTC.

J is TRBJ1-3 and V is TRBV12-3 or TRBV12-4, with 9 bases aligning to TRBD1. The CDR3 runs to 16 residues. V trimming: 5 bases; J trimming: 6 bases; junction bases outside the gene matches: 11. In nucleotides, the CDR3 is TGTGCCAGCAGTCCTTGGGACAGGGCGATAGCAAACACCATATATTTT. Translated, it gives CASSPWDRAIANTIYF.

This chain joins TRBV12-3 or TRBV12-4 and TRBJ1-3; 9 bases fit TRBD1. The trim removed 4 bases at V and 1 base at J, leaving 5 bases unmatched. The CDR3 is 16 amino acids. CDR3 amino acids: CASSSPGQGSGNTIYF. The CDR3, as DNA: TGTGCCAGCAGTTCCCCGGGACAGGGATCTGGAAACACCATATATTTT.